These 6 T cell receptor beta chains originate from one sample sequenced in a study of regulatory T cells in long-lasting Graves disease (dated by TCRdb to 2020 to 2023). The sample's time point, from its label and the paper: persistent/refractory GD, antithyroid drugs over 5 years with positive TRAb. RNA was extracted from PBMCs in TRIzol for both TCR sequencing and RNA sequencing. Library method: multiplex PCR. Sequencing was performed on an Illumina HiSeq 4000. iRepertoire HTBI primers and Arm-PCR amplification of CDR3 regions were used to construct TCR beta libraries. TCRdb redid the processing of the public reads, applying fastp at Q25 and MiXCR, and retained in-frame beta chains. Entries are consolidated by CDR3 protein sequence, retaining the most common genes and DNA. For this sample there are a few hundred thousand distinct CDR3 sequences; about a quarter appear just once. Roughly 28% of the sample goes to the ten largest clones.

This material consisted of peripheral blood mononuclear cells (PBMCs), taken when the disease was refractory, from a patient treated with antithyroid drugs. These receptors all come from a female donor with Graves disease.

This clonotype was detected ten times or more. CDR3 protein: CASSFSGTGRRNTEAFF. CDR3 DNA: TGTGCCAGCAGTTTCTCTGGGACAGGGAGGAGGAACACTGAAGCTTTCTTT. The chain couples TRBV12-3 or TRBV12-4 to TRBJ1-1; 9 positions match TRBD1. The CDR3 length is 17 residues. Trimming took 3 bases from V and 1 from J; bases not matched to a gene: 9.

This clonotype has only a few counts. The chain combines TRBV30 with TRBJ1-1; D may be TRBD1 (5 bases). V dropped 0 bases and J dropped 6 bases, with 8 bases sitting between them. Per germline, CDR1 GTSNPN and CDR2 SVGIG (reference sequence). CDR3 length equals 12 residues. The CDR3 spells CAWSVGAAEAFF. The CDR3 DNA sequence: TGTGCCTGGAGTGTCGGGGCTGCTGAAGCTTTCTTT.

This clonotype occurred many times. This sequence joins TRBV28 and TRBJ1-2, with D unclear. Germline V CDR1 and CDR2: MDHEN, SYDVKM. The CDR3 runs to 15 residues. V was shortened by 3 bases and J by 3 bases, with 14 bases between the two germline ends. CDR3 amino acids: CASSFRATRHYGYTF. The CDR3 DNA reads as TGTGCCAGCAGTTTTCGGGCCACTCGTCACTATGGCTACACCTTC.

The chain uses TRBV11-2 and TRBJ2-2, with 11 bases aligning to TRBD1. Per the germline V gene, CDR1 is SGHAT and CDR2 is FQNNGV. V shed 5 bases and J 7 bases; nucleotides not matched to a gene: 9. The CDR3 is 16 residues long. The CDR3 region has the DNA TGTGCCAGCAGCACAAGGGACAGGGGGGCGGGCGGGGAGCTGTTTTTT. Translation gives CASSTRDRGAGGELFF.

This clonotype turned up a few times. V usage is TRBV10-3 and J usage is TRBJ2-2, with 11 bases that match TRBD1. The CDR3 contains 13 residues. V trimming: 11 bases; J trimming: 5 bases; junction bases outside the gene matches: 4. Germline assignment: CDR1 ENHRY and CDR2 SYGVKD. DNA of the CDR3: TGTGCCCTCTGGGACAGGGGGACCGGGGAGCTGTTTTTT. Translated, it gives CALWDRGTGELFF.

This rearrangement joins TRBV2 to TRBJ2-2; 12 bases agree with TRBD2. CDR1 is SNHLY and CDR2 is FYNNEI in the germline V gene. The CDR3 runs 15 residues. Trimming at V came to 6 bases and at J to 7 bases, leaving 6 bases not matched to a gene. CDR3 loop: CASRRLAGVNGELFF. Here the CDR3 DNA reads TGTGCCAGCAGGCGACTAGCGGGAGTTAACGGGGAGCTGTTTTTT.